The clone carrying this TCR beta chain came up once. What it binds is unknown. V lost 6 bases and J lost 5; bases outside the gene matches: 7. CDR1 MNHNS and CDR2 SASEGT come from the germline V gene. The CDR3 extends over 14 amino acids. This record belongs to a study of cytomegalovirus exposure and HLA in healthy donors. Study-level information: An early data release held approximately 85 million unique TCRs from HLA-typed donors.

Both 60 Vbeta primers and 13 Jbeta primers went into the PCR. Assay: immunoSEQ multiplex PCR; the TCRdb copy retains only in-frame clones and omits some. The sample shows roughly 120,000 clones, approximately 80% of them seen only once. Study findings and constraints: Reports credit the classifier with highly specific, highly sensitive diagnosis of cytomegalovirus status. Investigators reported around 150 TCR beta chains as tied to cytomegalovirus.

The donors comprised healthy bone marrow donors. The sequenced material came from PBMCs. The source is a woman aged 40-49 years in good health and CMV-seropositive. The rearrangement uses TRBV6-1 and TRBJ2-5; 9 bases are a match to TRBD1. The CDR3 DNA sequence: TGTGCCAGCAGCCAACAGGGGGCTGAGGAGACCCAGTACTTC. Its protein is CASSQQGAEETQYF.